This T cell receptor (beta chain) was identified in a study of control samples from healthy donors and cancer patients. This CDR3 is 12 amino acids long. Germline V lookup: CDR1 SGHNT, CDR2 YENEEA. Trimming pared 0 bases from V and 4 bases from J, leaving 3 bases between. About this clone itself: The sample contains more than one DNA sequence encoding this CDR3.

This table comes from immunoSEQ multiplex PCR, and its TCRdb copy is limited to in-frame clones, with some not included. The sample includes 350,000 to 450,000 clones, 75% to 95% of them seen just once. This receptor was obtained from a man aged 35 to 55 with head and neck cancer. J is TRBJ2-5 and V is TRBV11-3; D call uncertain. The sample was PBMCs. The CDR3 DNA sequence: TGTGCCAGCAGCTTAGATAGAGAGACCCAGTACTTC. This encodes CASSLDRETQYF.